What follows are 2 T cell receptor beta chains derived from one specimen sequenced in a study of CD8+ T cells in alopecia areata. It was cDNA, reverse transcribed from extracted RNA, that served as the sequencing template. Sequencing used immunoSEQ multiplex PCR; TCRdb keeps in-frame clones, though not all of them. The profile shows roughly 120,000 clones, roughly two fifths of them singletons. The sequencing sample was made of CD4+ T cells sorted from blood. These receptors were taken from a human donor with alopecia areata.

This clone has just a few counts. This chain uses TRBV5-4 with TRBJ2-3, with 11 bases matching TRBD2. Germline CDR1 is SGHNT and CDR2 is YYREEE (reference sequence). V lost 5 bases, J lost 6 bases, and 8 bases stayed unmatched. The CDR3 extends over 15 amino acids. This chain's CDR3 is CASRPGLADSDTQYF. The CDR3 DNA reads as TGTGCCAGCAGGCCGGGACTAGCGGACTCGGATACGCAGTATTTT. Full variable domain (outside the CDR3, taken from reference TRBV5-4 and TRBJ2-3): ETGVTQSPTHLIKTRGQQVTLRCSSQSGHNTVSWYQQALGQGPQFIFQYYREEENGRGNFPPRFSGLQFPNYSSELNVNALELDDSALYLCASRPGLADSDTQYFGPGTRLTVL.

J is TRBJ2-5 and V is TRBV9; 9 positions match TRBD2. This CDR3 is built from 16 residues. J was trimmed by 5 bases and V by 3 bases; bases with no gene match: 11. The germline V gene encodes CDR1 SGDLS and CDR2 YYNGEE. Here the CDR3 DNA reads TGTGCCAGCAGCGCCCGGTTTAGCGGGGGCTGGGAGACCCAGTACTTC. It encodes CASSARFSGGWETQYF.